One sample yielded the 26 T cell receptor beta chains listed below, sequenced in a study of beta chain features in type 1 diabetes. General study results and limits: All four CD4+ subsets of Type 1 diabetes patients contained TCRB CDR3s that were moderately but significantly shorter.

The study reverse transcribed the entire isolated RNA, so it sequenced expressed TCRB transcripts. TCRdb keeps only in-frame clones here, not all; method: immunoSEQ multiplex PCR. The table has approximately 240,000 clones, 16% seen once. Their recognized antigens are unknown. Material for sequencing was naive CD4+ T cells from blood. These receptors were taken from a man under 40 with type 1 diabetes.

The chain employs TRBV27 and TRBJ2-1; perhaps D is TRBD1 or TRBD2 (6 bases each). V lost 1 base and J 6 bases, leaving 16 bases between the germline ends. This CDR3 contains 16 residues. Germline lookup yields CDR1 MNHEY and CDR2 SMNVEV (reference sequence). DNA for the CDR3: TGTGCCAGCAGTTTATTGGGGGGCTACACTCTCAATGAGCAGTTCTTC. Encoded protein: CASSLLGGYTLNEQFF.

This clone was seen a handful of times. The CDR3 nucleotides read TGCGCCAGCAGCTTGGGACAGCGCTTTCCAGAGACCCAGTACTTC. This encodes CASSLGQRFPETQYF. The gene calls are TRBV5-1 and TRBJ2-5; perhaps TRBD1 as D (5 bases). The V end lost 0 bases, the J end lost 4 bases, and 13 bases lay between the germline ends. The CDR3 runs 15 residues. Germline assignment: CDR1 SGHRS and CDR2 YFSETQ.

The V gene is TRBV29-1, the J gene TRBJ1-4, with 8 bases fitting TRBD1. Germline V gene data show CDR1 as SQVTM and CDR2 as ANQGSEA. The V and J ends lost 3 bases and 8 bases, in that order; junction bases with no gene match: 14. This CDR3 has 16 amino acids. Here the CDR3 DNA reads TGCAGCGTTGAGCGGACAGGGAGAGTGGGTGGAGAAAAACTGTTTTTT. This codes for CSVERTGRVGGEKLFF.

This clone has a handful of counts. The rearrangement joins TRBV14 to TRBJ2-7, with D possibly matching TRBD1 (6 bases). Trimming took off 3 bases at V and 5 bases at J, with 20 bases between the two ends. The CDR3 covers 16 residues. Germline V lookup: CDR1 SGHDN, CDR2 FVKESK. The CDR3 coding sequence is TGTGCCAGCAGCCACACGAGGAGAACAGGGTCTCACGAGCAGTACTTC. The encoded protein is CASSHTRRTGSHEQYF.

V usage is TRBV10-3 and J usage is TRBJ2-3; no clear D. The ends were cut back, 8 bases at V and 1 base at J, with 13 bases in the middle. The CDR3 loop spans 14 amino acids. The germline gives CDR1 ENHRY, CDR2 SYGVKD. The CDR3 region is CAIGNLQRTDTQYF. CDR3 in DNA: TGTGCCATCGGGAACCTACAGCGCACAGATACGCAGTATTTT.

This chain uses TRBV9 with TRBJ2-5, with 7 nucleotides matching TRBD2. Germline V gives CDR1 SGDLS, CDR2 YYNGEE. The CDR3 has 14 residues. V trimming: 4 bases; J trimming: 1 base; junction bases outside the gene matches: 4. The CDR3 is CASSPASGQETQYF. The CDR3 DNA reads TGTGCCAGCAGCCCTGCTAGCGGCCAAGAGACCCAGTACTTC.

This clone has just a few counts. The J gene is TRBJ1-2, the V gene TRBV9; D gene ambiguous. Trimming left V 0 bases short and J 6 bases short, with 9 bases between. The CDR3 runs to 13 residues. Germline V CDR1 and CDR2: SGDLS, YYNGEE. The CDR3 nucleotides are TGTGCCAGCAGCGTAGCCGGGAACCATGGCTACACCTTC. This encodes CASSVAGNHGYTF.

A few counts support this clone. The rearrangement joins TRBV29-1 to TRBJ2-7; TRBD1 matches 7 bases. CDR1 SQVTM and CDR2 ANQGSEA come from the germline V gene. Germline trimming cut 4 bases from V and 4 bases from J; bases unmatched to any gene: 7. This CDR3 region has 13 residues. CDR3 coding DNA: TGCAGCGTTGCCGGGGCACAGGGGTACGAGCAGTACTTC. Amino acids: CSVAGAQGYEQYF.

The chain has TRBV5-1 and TRBJ2-5, with 10 positions matching TRBD2. The junction had 4 bases not matched to a gene; V was cut back by 4 bases and J by 4 bases. The CDR3 contains 14 residues. The V gene's germline CDR1 is SGHRS and CDR2 YFSETQ. CDR3 sequence (DNA): TGCGCCAGCAGCGTAGGACTAGCGGCAGAGACCCAGTACTTC. It yields the protein CASSVGLAAETQYF.

This clone showed up just a few times. The rearrangement uses TRBV6-6 and TRBJ2-5, with 7 bases fitting TRBD1. CDR1 is MNHNY, CDR2 SVGAGI, per germline (reference sequence). This CDR3 is built from 15 residues. Trimming cost V 0 bases and J 2 bases; bases outside gene matches: 3. The CDR3 reads CASSYSQQGQETQYF. In DNA form, the CDR3 reads TGTGCCAGCAGTTACTCACAACAGGGGCAAGAGACCCAGTACTTC.

The genes are TRBV29-1 and TRBJ2-1; tentative D call: TRBD2 (5 bases). The CDR3 loop spans 11 amino acids. Trimming took off 4 bases at V and 13 bases at J, with 14 bases between the two ends. Germline CDR1 SQVTM, CDR2 ANQGSEA. CDR3 DNA sequence: TGCAGCGTTGTCCCTCGAGGGCCCCAGTTCTTC. Translation: CSVVPRGPQFF.

V usage is TRBV29-1 and J usage is TRBJ2-3, with D hard to call. The V gene's germline CDR1 is SQVTM and CDR2 ANQGSEA. V lost 2 bases and J 0 bases, leaving 6 bases between the germline ends. This CDR3 comprises 13 residues. The DNA of the CDR3 is TGCAGCGTTGAACACCCGAGCACAGATACGCAGTATTTT. Encoded protein: CSVEHPSTDTQYF.

V and J are TRBV30 and TRBJ2-2; D uncertain. V was trimmed by 2 bases and J by 3 bases, leaving 7 bases between them. The CDR3 is made up of 13 amino acids. The germline V gene encodes CDR1 GTSNPN and CDR2 SVGIG (reference sequence). CDR3 DNA: TGTGCCTGGAGTTTTCAGCACACCGGGGAGCTGTTTTTT. Translating it yields CAWSFQHTGELFF.

This clone came up a few times. The chain combines TRBV10-3 with TRBJ2-1; D call uncertain. Germline V lookup: CDR1 ENHRY, CDR2 SYGVKD. Trimming removed 7 bases from V and 6 bases from J, with 7 bases in between. This CDR3 contains 11 residues. CDR3 sequence reads: CAIKGLNEQFF. CDR3 nucleotides: TGTGCCATCAAAGGGCTCAATGAGCAGTTCTTC.

This sequence joins TRBV29-1 and TRBJ1-2; a weak D match, TRBD1 (5 bases). The CDR3 consists of 14 residues. Germline V gene lookup returns CDR1 SQVTM and CDR2 ANQGSEA. Trimming stripped 1 base from V and 13 bases from J, with 22 bases between. This CDR3 reads CSVEGIRGTFSGTF. For the CDR3, the DNA is TGCAGCGTTGAAGGTATAAGGGGAACGTTTTCTGGCACCTTC.

The chain combines TRBV27 with TRBJ1-2; 9 bases map to TRBD1. Germline V gene sequence: CDR1 MNHEY, CDR2 SMNVEV (reference sequence). The CDR3 sequence is 13 residues long. V lost 8 bases and J lost 8; bases outside the gene matches: 9. In DNA form, the CDR3 reads TGTGCCAGCGGAACCGGGACAGGGTTCGGCTACACCTTC. It specifies CASGTGTGFGYTF.

In this sample, this clone turned up a few times. The chain employs TRBV23-1 and TRBJ2-7, with D possibly being TRBD1 or TRBD2 (5 bases each). TRBV23-1 qualifies as an ORF whose function is uncertain. Trimming cost V 3 bases and J 3 bases, with 15 bases left between them. CDR3 length: 15 amino acids. DNA for the CDR3: TGCGCCAGCAGTCAGGTTAGGGACGGATACTACGAGCAGTACTTC. Encoded protein: CASSQVRDGYYEQYF.

On this clone: One end of the junction does not line up with germline, which may come from a read error. This chain joins TRBV11-1 and TRBJ2-3; 10 positions agree with TRBD2. Looked up from germline, CDR1 is SGHAT and CDR2 is FQDESV (reference sequence). This CDR3 comprises 14 residues. DNA for the CDR3: TGTGCCAGCAGCCTAGCGGGAGGCACAGATACGCAGTATTTT. Protein: CASSLAGGTDTQYF.

This clone was detected a few times. The V gene is TRBV5-5, the J gene TRBJ2-7; the D call may be TRBD1 or TRBD2 (5 bases each). The CDR3 is 14 amino acids. Germline-derived CDR1 and CDR2 are SGHKS and YYEKEE (reference sequence). Trimming stripped 8 bases from V and 1 base from J, with 16 bases between. The CDR3 loop reads CASSTGRGSYEQYF. In DNA form, the CDR3 reads TGTGCCAGTAGTACGGGGCGCGGGTCCTACGAGCAGTACTTC.

CDR3: CASSRNTGELFF. CDR3 DNA: TGCGCCAGCAGCCGTAACACCGGGGAGCTGTTTTTT. The V and J genes are TRBV4-3 and TRBJ2-2; D unresolved. The CDR3 covers 12 residues. CDR1 is LGHNA and CDR2 is YSLEER in the germline V gene. V was cut by 4 bases and J by 2 bases, with 2 bases left in between.

V usage is TRBV30 and J usage is TRBJ2-1; D not certain. The CDR3 totals 12 residues. Germline lookup yields CDR1 GTSNPN and CDR2 SVGIG (reference sequence). Trimming shortened V by 0 bases and J by 8 bases, and 8 bases separated the two germline ends. The CDR3 nucleotides read TGTGCCTGGAGTGTGCGAGGCGATGAGCAGTTCTTC. It is translated as CAWSVRGDEQFF.

This clone was observed a few times. This chain joins TRBV7-9 and TRBJ2-1; 8 bases align to TRBD1. The CDR3 loop spans 15 amino acids. CDR1 and CDR2 (germline): SEHNR, FQNEAQ (reference sequence). Losses at the gene ends were 8 bases for V and 2 bases for J; bases not matched to a gene: 8. The CDR3 spells CASFGGTGAYNEQFF. Here the CDR3 DNA reads TGTGCCAGCTTCGGCGGGACAGGAGCCTACAATGAGCAGTTCTTC.

In this sample, this clone turned up a few times. The chain carries TRBV5-6 and TRBJ2-4, with no clear D. The germline gives CDR1 SGHDT, CDR2 YYEEEE. The CDR3 runs to 17 residues. With 0 bases removed from V and 0 bases from J, the gap between germline ends came to 13 bases. The CDR3 DNA sequence: TGTGCCAGCAGCTTGGAGGTTGGGGTGATAGCCAAAAACATTCAGTACTTC. Its translation is CASSLEVGVIAKNIQYF.

The count of this clone is one. V is TRBV7-2 and J is TRBJ2-2, with D hard to call. CDR1 and CDR2 from the germline V gene are SGHTA and FQGNSA. The CDR3 is 13 amino acids. The V end lost 4 bases, the J end lost 5 bases, and 8 bases lay between the germline ends. The CDR3 loop is CASSSIFTGELFF. CDR3 nucleotides: TGTGCCAGCAGCTCCATATTTACCGGGGAGCTGTTTTTT.

The rearrangement joins TRBV2 to TRBJ1-2; TRBD1 agrees at 10 bases. Unmatched junction bases numbered 10, after V lost 7 bases and J lost 5 bases. This CDR3 has 15 residues. Germline loops: CDR1 SNHLY, CDR2 FYNNEI. The CDR3 protein is CASTLAGTGAYGYTF. CDR3 sequence (DNA): TGTGCCAGCACCCTGGCCGGGACAGGGGCGTATGGCTACACCTTC.

V usage is TRBV28 and J usage is TRBJ2-5; TRBD2 matches at 13 bases. J lost 7 bases, V lost 6 bases, and 8 bases had no gene match. The CDR3 spans 15 residues. Germline values: CDR1 MDHEN, CDR2 SYDVKM. The CDR3 bases are TGTGCCAGCAGCCGTGGGACTAGCGGGGTCGGGACCCAGTACTTC. It is translated as CASSRGTSGVGTQYF.